This TCR beta chain was sequenced during a study of T cell changes during pregnancy in multiple sclerosis. The CDR3 length is 13 residues. Germline CDR1 and CDR2: SNHLY and FYNNEI. V dropped 5 bases and J dropped 5 bases, with 12 bases sitting between them. Data came from immunoSEQ multiplex PCR; TCRdb stores just in-frame clones and leaves some out. The sample holds 60,000 to 75,000 clones; 92% are singletons and the top ten take more than 1.1%. This clone was detected once. The chain links TRBV2 to TRBJ2-5; D is ambiguous. The sample here was peripheral blood, taken after pregnancy. This sequence originates from a female donor with multiple sclerosis, enrolled in a pregnancy study. DNA for the CDR3: TGTGCCAGCAGTTTAGTCCCGCGGGAGACCCAGTACTTC. Its protein is CASSLVPRETQYF.